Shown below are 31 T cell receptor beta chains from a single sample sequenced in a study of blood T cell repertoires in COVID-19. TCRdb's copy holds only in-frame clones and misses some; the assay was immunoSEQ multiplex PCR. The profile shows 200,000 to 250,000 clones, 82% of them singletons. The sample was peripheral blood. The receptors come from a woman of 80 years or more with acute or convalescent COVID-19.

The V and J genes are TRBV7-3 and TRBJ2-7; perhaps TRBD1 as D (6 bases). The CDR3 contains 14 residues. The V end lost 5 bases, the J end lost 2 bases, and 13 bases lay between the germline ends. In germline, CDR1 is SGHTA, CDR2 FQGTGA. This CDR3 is CASSTDRFPYEQYF. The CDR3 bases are TGTGCCAGCAGCACGGACAGATTCCCCTACGAGCAGTACTTC.

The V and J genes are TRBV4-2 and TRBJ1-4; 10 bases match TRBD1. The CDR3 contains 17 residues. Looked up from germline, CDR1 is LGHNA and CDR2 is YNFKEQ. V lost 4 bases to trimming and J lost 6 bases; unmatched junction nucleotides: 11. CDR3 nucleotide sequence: TGTGCCAGCAGCCCTCCCGGAAGGGACAGGGGTGATGAAAAACTGTTTTTT. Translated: CASSPPGRDRGDEKLFF.

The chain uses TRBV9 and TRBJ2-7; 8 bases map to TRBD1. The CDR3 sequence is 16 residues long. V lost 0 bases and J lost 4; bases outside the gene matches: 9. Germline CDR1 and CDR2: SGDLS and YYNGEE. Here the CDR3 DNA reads TGTGCCAGCAGCGTAGGCCCGGACAGGGTGAGGTACGAGCAGTACTTC. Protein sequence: CASSVGPDRVRYEQYF.

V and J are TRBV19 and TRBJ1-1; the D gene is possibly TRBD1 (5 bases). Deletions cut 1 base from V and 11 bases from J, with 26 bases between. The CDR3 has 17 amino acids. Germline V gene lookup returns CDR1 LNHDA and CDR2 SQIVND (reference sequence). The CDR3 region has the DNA TGTGCCAGTAGTATAGGCTTTGGGCAGGGCGTGTTGGTCGCGGCTTTCTTT. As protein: CASSIGFGQGVLVAAFF.

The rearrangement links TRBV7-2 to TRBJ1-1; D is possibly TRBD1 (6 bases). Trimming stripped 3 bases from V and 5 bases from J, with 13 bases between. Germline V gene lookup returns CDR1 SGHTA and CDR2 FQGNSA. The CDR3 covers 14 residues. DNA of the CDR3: TGTGCCAGCAGCTTTACAGGGTGGAGGACTGAAGCTTTCTTT. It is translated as CASSFTGWRTEAFF.

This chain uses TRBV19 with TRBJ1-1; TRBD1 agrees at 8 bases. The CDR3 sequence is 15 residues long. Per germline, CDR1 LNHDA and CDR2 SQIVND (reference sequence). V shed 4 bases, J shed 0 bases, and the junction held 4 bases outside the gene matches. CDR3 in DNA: TGTGCCAGTAGTAAACAGGGGGTTGTGAACACTGAAGCTTTCTTT. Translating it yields CASSKQGVVNTEAFF.

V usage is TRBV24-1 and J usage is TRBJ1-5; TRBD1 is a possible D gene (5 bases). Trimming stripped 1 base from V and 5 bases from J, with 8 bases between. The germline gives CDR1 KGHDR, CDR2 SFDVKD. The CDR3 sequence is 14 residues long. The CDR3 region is CATSDFSGDQPQHF. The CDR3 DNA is TGTGCCACCAGTGATTTTTCGGGGGATCAGCCCCAGCATTTT.

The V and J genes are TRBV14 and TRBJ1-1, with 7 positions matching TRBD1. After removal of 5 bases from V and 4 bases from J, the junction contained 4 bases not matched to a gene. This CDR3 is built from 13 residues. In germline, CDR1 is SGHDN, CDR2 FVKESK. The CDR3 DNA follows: TGTGCCAGCAGCTCGCAGGGGGTCACTGAAGCTTTCTTT. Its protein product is CASSSQGVTEAFF.

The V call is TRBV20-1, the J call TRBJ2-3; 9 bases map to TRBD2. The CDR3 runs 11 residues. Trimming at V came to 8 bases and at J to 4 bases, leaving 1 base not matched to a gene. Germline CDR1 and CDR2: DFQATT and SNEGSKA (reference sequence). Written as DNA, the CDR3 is TGCAGTAGCGGGAGGTCAGATACGCAGTATTTT. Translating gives CSSGRSDTQYF.

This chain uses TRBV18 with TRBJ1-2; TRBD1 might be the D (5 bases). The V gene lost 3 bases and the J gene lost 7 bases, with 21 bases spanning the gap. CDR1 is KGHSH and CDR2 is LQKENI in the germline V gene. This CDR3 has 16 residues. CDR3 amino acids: CASSPFLQVQGGGYTF. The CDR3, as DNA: TGTGCCAGCTCACCGTTCCTACAGGTCCAGGGTGGTGGCTACACCTTC.

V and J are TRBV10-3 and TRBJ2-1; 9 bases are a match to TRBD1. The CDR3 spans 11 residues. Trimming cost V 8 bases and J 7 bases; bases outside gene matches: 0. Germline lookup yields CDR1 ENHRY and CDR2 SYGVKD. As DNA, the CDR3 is TGTGCCATCGGGACAGGGAATGAGCAGTTCTTC. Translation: CAIGTGNEQFF.

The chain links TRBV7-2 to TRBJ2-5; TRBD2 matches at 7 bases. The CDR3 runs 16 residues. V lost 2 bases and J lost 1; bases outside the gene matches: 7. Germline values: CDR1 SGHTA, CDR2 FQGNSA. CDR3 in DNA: TGTGCCAGCAGCTTAAGCGGGGTCGGGGCCCAAGAGACCCAGTACTTC. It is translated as CASSLSGVGAQETQYF.

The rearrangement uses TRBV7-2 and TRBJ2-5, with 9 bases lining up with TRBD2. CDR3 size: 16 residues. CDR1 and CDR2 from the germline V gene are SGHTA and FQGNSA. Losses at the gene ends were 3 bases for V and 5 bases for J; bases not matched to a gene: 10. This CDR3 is CASSLGFGTSTETQYF. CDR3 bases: TGTGCCAGCAGCTTGGGCTTCGGGACTAGCACGGAGACCCAGTACTTC.

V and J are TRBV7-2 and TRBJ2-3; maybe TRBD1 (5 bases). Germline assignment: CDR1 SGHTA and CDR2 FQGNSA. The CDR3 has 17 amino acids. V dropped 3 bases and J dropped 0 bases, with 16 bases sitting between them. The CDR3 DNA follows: TGTGCCAGCAGCTTCTCACAATACAGGTTAAGCACAGATACGCAGTATTTT. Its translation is CASSFSQYRLSTDTQYF. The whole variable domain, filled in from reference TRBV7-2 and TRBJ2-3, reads GAGVSQSPSNKVTEKGKDVELRCDPISGHTALYWYRQSLGQGLEFLIYFQGNSAPDKSGLPSDRFSAERTGGSVSTLTIQRTQQEDSAVYLCASSFSQYRLSTDTQYFGPGTRLTVL.

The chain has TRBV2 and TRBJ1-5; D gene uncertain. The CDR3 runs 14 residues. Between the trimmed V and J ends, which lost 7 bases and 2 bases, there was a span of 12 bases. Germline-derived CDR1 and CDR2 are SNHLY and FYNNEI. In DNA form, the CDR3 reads TGTGCCAGCACCGAACGACTCGGCAATCAGCCCCAGCATTTT. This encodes CASTERLGNQPQHF.

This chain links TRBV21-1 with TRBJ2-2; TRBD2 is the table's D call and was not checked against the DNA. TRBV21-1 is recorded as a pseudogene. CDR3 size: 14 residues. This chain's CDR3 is CASATSGGTGELFF. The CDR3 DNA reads TGTGCCAGCGCAACCTCGGGAGGGACCGGGGAGCTGTTTTTT.

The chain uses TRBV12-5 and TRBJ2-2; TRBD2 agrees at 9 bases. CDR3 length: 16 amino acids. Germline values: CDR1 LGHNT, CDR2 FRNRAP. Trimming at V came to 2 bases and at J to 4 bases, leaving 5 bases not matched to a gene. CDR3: CASGLISGGGTGELFF. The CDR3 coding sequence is TGTGCTAGTGGTTTGATTAGCGGGGGAGGCACCGGGGAGCTGTTTTTT. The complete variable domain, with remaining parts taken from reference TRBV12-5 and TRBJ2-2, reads DARVTQTPRHKVTEMGQEVTMRCQPILGHNTVFWYRQTMMQGLELLAYFRNRAPLDDSGMPKDRFSAEMPDATLATLKIQPSEPRDSAVYFCASGLISGGGTGELFFGEGSRLTVL.

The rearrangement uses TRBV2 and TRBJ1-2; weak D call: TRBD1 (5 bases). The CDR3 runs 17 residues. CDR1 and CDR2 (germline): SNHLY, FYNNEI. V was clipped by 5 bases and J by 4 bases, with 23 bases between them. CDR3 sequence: CASSFTTASRQPYGYTF. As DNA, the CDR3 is TGTGCCAGCAGTTTTACGACAGCCTCTCGGCAGCCCTATGGCTACACCTTC.

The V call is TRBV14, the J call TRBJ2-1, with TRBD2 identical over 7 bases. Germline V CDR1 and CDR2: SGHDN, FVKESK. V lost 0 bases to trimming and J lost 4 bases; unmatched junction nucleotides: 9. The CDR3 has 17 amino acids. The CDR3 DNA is TGTGCCAGCAGCCAAGATGGGCGGGGGACTATTTACAATGAGCAGTTCTTC. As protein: CASSQDGRGTIYNEQFF.

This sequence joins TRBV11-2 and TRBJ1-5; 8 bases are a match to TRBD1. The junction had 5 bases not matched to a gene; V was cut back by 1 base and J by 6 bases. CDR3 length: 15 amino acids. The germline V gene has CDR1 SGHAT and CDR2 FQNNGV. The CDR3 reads CASSLGGQGPQPQHF. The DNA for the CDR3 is TGTGCCAGCAGCTTAGGCGGACAGGGCCCTCAGCCCCAGCATTTT.

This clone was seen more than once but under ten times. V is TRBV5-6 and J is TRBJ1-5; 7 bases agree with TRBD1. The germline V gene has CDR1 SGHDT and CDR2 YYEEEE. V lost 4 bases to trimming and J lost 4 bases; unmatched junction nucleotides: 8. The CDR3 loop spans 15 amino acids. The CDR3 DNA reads TGTGCCAGCAGCAGGGGACAGAGAGAGAATCAGCCCCAGCATTTT. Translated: CASSRGQRENQPQHF.

CDR3 bases: TGCAGTGTTGGTCAGGAGACCCAGTACTTC. Translating it yields CSVGQETQYF. This chain joins TRBV20-1 and TRBJ2-5; D call uncertain. This CDR3 region has 10 residues. Germline CDR1 DFQATT, CDR2 SNEGSKA (reference sequence). Trimming shortened V by 7 bases and J by 5 bases, and 8 bases separated the two germline ends.

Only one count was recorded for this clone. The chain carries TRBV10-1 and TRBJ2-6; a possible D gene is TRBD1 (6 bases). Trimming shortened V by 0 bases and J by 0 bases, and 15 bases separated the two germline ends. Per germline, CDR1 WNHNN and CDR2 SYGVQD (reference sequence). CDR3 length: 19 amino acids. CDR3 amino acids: CASSESDLGQPSGANVLTF. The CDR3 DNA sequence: TGCGCCAGCAGTGAGTCGGATCTGGGACAACCCTCTGGGGCCAACGTCCTGACTTTC.

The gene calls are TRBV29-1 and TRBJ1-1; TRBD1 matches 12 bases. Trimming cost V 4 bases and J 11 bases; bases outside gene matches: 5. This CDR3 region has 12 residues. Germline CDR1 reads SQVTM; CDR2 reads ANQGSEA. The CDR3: CSVGGQGASAFF. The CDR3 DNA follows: TGCAGCGTTGGGGGACAGGGGGCGAGCGCTTTCTTT.

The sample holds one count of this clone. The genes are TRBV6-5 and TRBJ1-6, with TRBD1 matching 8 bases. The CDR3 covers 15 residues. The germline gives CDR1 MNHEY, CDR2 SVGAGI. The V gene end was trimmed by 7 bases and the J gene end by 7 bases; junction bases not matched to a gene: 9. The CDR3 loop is CASTWNRDRNSPLHF. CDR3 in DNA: TGTGCCAGCACTTGGAACCGGGACAGGAATTCACCCCTCCACTTT.

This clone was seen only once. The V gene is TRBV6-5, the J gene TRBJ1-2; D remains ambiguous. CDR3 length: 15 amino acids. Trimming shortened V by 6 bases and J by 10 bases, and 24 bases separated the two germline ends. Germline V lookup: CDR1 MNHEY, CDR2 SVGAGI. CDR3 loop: CASSPNSLVRSLYTF. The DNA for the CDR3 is TGTGCCAGCAGCCCAAATAGCTTAGTGAGAAGTCTCTACACCTTC.

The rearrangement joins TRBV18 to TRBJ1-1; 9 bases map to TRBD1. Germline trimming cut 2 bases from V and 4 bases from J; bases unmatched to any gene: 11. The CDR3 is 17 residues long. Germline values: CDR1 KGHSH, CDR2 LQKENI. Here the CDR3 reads CASSPGQGMRKGTEAFF. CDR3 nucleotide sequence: TGTGCCAGCTCACCAGGACAGGGGATGCGTAAGGGCACTGAAGCTTTCTTT.

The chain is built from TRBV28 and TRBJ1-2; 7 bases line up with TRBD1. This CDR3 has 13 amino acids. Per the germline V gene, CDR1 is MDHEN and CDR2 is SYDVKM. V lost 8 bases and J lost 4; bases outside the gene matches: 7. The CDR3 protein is CASAFRGLYGYTF. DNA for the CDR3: TGTGCCAGCGCCTTTAGGGGGCTCTATGGCTACACCTTC.

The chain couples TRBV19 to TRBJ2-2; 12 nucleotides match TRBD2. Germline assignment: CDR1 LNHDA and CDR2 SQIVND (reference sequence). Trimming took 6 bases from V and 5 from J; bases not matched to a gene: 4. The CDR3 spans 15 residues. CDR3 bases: TGTGCCAGTAGGGCTAGCGGGGGGGATACCGGGGAGCTGTTTTTT. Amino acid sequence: CASRASGGDTGELFF.

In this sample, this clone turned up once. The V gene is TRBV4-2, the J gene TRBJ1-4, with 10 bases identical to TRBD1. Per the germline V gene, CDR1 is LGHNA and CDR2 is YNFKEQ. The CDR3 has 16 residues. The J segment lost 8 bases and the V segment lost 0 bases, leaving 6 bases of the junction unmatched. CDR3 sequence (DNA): TGTGCCAGCAGCCAAGATATGGGACAGGGGAAGGAAAAACTGTTTTTT. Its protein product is CASSQDMGQGKEKLFF.

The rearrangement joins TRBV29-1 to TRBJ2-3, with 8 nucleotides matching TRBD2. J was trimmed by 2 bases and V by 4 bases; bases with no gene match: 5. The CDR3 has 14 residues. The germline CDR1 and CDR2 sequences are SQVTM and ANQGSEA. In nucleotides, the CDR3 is TGCAGCGTTGGGGGACTAGGAATCACAGATACGCAGTATTTT. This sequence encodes CSVGGLGITDTQYF.